This T cell receptor (beta chain) was found in a study of T cells in localized non-small cell lung cancer (dated by TCRdb to 2019 to 2021). Study-level background: T cell repertoires of fewer than 250 early-stage NSCLC patients were analyzed, with tumors being compared against uninvolved tumor-adjacent lungs. Of the NSCLC patients, fewer than 150 were male and 85 to 110 were female, and the mean age was roughly 61 years. The cohort was made up of approximately 250 treatment-naive NSCLC patients whose localized lung tumors had been resected.

TCR beta CDR3 regions were sequenced from DNA using the immunoSEQ Assay. In the source study's methods: To compute T cell density, TCR beta template counts were normalized to usable DNA, which was estimated by amplifying housekeeping genes. Richness was estimated with the preseqR package, extrapolating to 400,000 templates for PBMC samples and 120,000 templates for tissue samples. Clonality was taken to be one minus Pielou's evenness. Tissue-enriched TCRs were identified by differential abundance testing using productive amino-acid clonotypes, minimum total count 5 and alpha 0.1. The Jaccard Index and the Morisita Overlap Index were used to measure repertoire overlap between compartments. GLIPH clustered TCR beta CDR3s with public tetramer-defined viral CDR3s; viral motifs required at least three viral sequences plus V-gene enrichment. The immuneACCESS repertoire file appears here via TCRdb, limited to in-frame rearrangements. These files lack a portion of the clones; in checked studies, under half of the deficit traces to unresolved V genes, and the cause of the others is not known. V and J calls and clone size are given by that table; D and trimming were obtained from the DNA. Counted in this sample were approximately 63,000 clones; roughly 90% of them appeared once. The ten biggest clones cover 20% to 25% of the sample.

Study-level results and caveats: Since the design was exploratory, TCR variables were selected using unadjusted p-values with no false-discovery rate correction. Higher blood T cell density associated with longer overall survival, while higher adjacent-lung clonality associated with shorter survival. Multi-region tumor sequencing was not performed, so intratumor heterogeneity could not be excluded. The highest T cell clonality was observed in uninvolved tumor-adjacent lung, where clonality exceeded that of tumor, suggesting that antigenic responses were more focused in uninvolved tumor-adjacent lung. A median of 57 of the top 100 tumor clones turned up in the paired uninvolved adjacent lung, and approximately 30 of those clones also ranked among the top 100 of that same adjacent lung.

At diagnosis, peripheral blood, uninvolved tumor-adjacent lung and tumor were collected and stored as a combination of fresh-frozen and FFPE material. Blood samples were analyzed as peripheral blood mononuclear cells for TCR repertoire profiling. Points on this clone: It has no known antigen specificity. Base qualities are not recorded, but no much larger clone differs from it by a single base.

V loses 3 bases, J loses 3 bases, and the germline ends lie 9 bases apart. The CDR3 runs 13 residues from the cysteine to the phenylalanine. The DNA shown is the 39-base CDR3, in frame from base 1. The germline V gene supplies CDR1 ENHRY and CDR2 SYGVKD. This receptor was taken from a man aged 35 to 69 with stage I squamous cell lung carcinoma. The chain links TRBV10-3 with TRBJ2-7; the D gene remains uncertain. The sample in question was peripheral blood, obtained before any cancer treatment. The CDR3 reads CAISELAHYEQYF. The nucleotides are TGTGCCATCAGTGAATTGGCCCACTACGAGCAGTACTTC.